A single sample gave rise to the 10 T cell receptor beta chains below, sequenced in a study of glioma-infiltrating T cells. Using RNA template, CDR3s of TCR alpha and beta were amplified with iRepertoire arm-PCR. TCRdb reprocessed the multiplex PCR reads via MiXCR and lists one record per CDR3 protein. The sample has roughly 100,000 distinct CDR3 sequences; around 31% are singletons. The sequenced sample consisted of glioma tissue, nonneoplastic brain tissue, or PBMCs (not recorded which). Receptors originate from a human donor with low-grade glioma or glioblastoma, undergoing nonglioma brain surgery, or in good health (not recorded which).

The CDR3 protein is CASSRVDSGGADETQYF. DNA of the CDR3: TGTGCCAGCAGCAGGGTGGATAGCGGGGGGGCCGATGAGACCCAGTACTTC. V gene TRBV7-9 combines with J gene TRBJ2-5; TRBD2 agrees at 11 bases. This CDR3 spans 17 amino acids. V shed 5 bases and J 5 bases; nucleotides not matched to a gene: 13. From germline, CDR1 is SEHNR and CDR2 FQNEAQ (reference sequence).

This clonotype has at least ten counts. This rearrangement joins TRBV7-2 to TRBJ1-5; no clear D. The CDR3 totals 13 residues. Germline-derived CDR1 and CDR2 are SGHTA and FQGNSA. V lost 4 bases and J lost 4, with 8 bases in between. CDR3 bases: TGTGCCAGCAGCTCCTACAGAAATCAGCCCCAGCATTTT. Translating it yields CASSSYRNQPQHF.

This chain links TRBV7-9 with TRBJ2-3; a possible D gene is TRBD1 (5 bases). V was pared by 4 bases and J by 2 bases, with 10 bases between. CDR3 length equals 14 residues. Germline CDR1 and CDR2: SEHNR and FQNEAQ (reference sequence). The CDR3 DNA follows: TGTGCCAGCAGCTCTAGGGGCAACACAGATACGCAGTATTTT. Its translation is CASSSRGNTDTQYF.

At least ten counts were recorded for this clonotype. V is TRBV19 and J is TRBJ1-1, with TRBD1 as a possible D gene (5 bases). Germline V gives CDR1 LNHDA, CDR2 SQIVND (reference sequence). V was trimmed by 5 bases and J by 3 bases, leaving 13 bases between them. This CDR3 has 14 residues. The CDR3 DNA reads as TGTGCCAGTAGTCATCTCGGAGGGGACACTGAAGCTTTCTTT. Its protein is CASSHLGGDTEAFF.

V usage is TRBV5-4 and J usage is TRBJ2-5; TRBD1 aligns across 12 bases. This CDR3 has 15 residues. The trim removed 6 bases at V and 5 bases at J, leaving 8 bases unmatched. In germline, CDR1 is SGHNT, CDR2 YYREEE (reference sequence). The CDR3 sequence: CASTQGQGAQETQYF. CDR3 in DNA: TGTGCCAGCACCCAGGGACAGGGGGCTCAGGAGACCCAGTACTTC.

The chain links TRBV19 to TRBJ2-2; 8 bases are shared with TRBD2. The V segment lost 4 bases and the J segment 5 bases; nucleotides outside the gene matches: 9. Germline lookup yields CDR1 LNHDA and CDR2 SQIVND (reference sequence). The CDR3 runs to 16 residues. The CDR3 DNA reads TGTGCCAGTAGTACCCCCGGGGGGGGGTGGACCGGGGAGCTGTTTTTT. It is translated as CASSTPGGGWTGELFF.

The sample holds a few counts of this clonotype. The chain links TRBV14 to TRBJ2-7; 7 bases fit TRBD1. CDR1 and CDR2 (germline): SGHDN, FVKESK. After removal of 9 bases from V and 6 bases from J, the junction contained 11 bases not matched to a gene. This CDR3 is 13 amino acids long. The CDR3 is CASSGQVSGEQYF. The CDR3 nucleotides are TGTGCCAGTTCAGGACAGGTGTCAGGCGAGCAGTACTTC.

This clonotype was counted ten times or more. The chain uses TRBV27 and TRBJ1-4; TRBD1 agrees at 8 bases. The CDR3 is made up of 14 amino acids. Germline loops: CDR1 MNHEY, CDR2 SMNVEV (reference sequence). After removal of 5 bases from V and 13 bases from J, the junction contained 12 bases not matched to a gene. CDR3 region: CASSRTRQGTGLFF. For the CDR3, the DNA is TGTGCCAGCAGTCGAACGAGACAGGGGACAGGACTGTTTTTT.

Remarks on this clonotype: A read error may account for a junction end that differs from germline. The rearrangement uses TRBV11-1 and TRBJ1-2; possible D gene TRBD1, 5 bases. Germline-derived CDR1 and CDR2 are SGHAT and FQDESV (reference sequence). This CDR3 has 13 residues. CDR3 in amino acids: CVSSFGAGYGYTF. The CDR3 nucleotides read TGTGTCAGCAGCTTTGGTGCAGGGTACGGCTACACCTTC.

There are many counts of this clonotype. The V and J genes are TRBV6-2 or TRBV6-3 and TRBJ1-2; D gene uncertain. V shed 0 bases and J shed 6 bases, with 11 bases lying between them. There are 14 residues in the CDR3. In germline, CDR1 is MNHEY, CDR2 SVGEGT. CDR3 in amino acids: CASSYSPEINGYTF. The CDR3 coding sequence is TGTGCCAGCAGTTACTCGCCCGAGATTAATGGCTACACCTTC.